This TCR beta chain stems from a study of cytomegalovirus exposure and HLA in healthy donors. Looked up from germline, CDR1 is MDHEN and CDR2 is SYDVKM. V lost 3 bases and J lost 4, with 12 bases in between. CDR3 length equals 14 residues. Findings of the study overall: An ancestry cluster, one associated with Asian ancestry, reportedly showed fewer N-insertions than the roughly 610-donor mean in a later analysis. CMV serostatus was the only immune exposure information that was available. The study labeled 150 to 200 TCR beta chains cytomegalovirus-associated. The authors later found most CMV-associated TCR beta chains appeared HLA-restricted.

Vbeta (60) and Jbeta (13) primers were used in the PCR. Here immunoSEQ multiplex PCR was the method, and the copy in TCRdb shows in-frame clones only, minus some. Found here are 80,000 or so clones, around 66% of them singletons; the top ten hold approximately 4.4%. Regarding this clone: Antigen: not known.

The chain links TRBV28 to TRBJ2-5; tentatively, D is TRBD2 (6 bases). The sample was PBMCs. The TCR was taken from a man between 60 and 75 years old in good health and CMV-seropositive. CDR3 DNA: TGTGCCAGCAGTTTGGGGGGAGGAATAGAGACCCAGTACTTC. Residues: CASSLGGGIETQYF.